A selection of T cell receptor beta chains follows, all from one sample in a study of blood T cell repertoires in COVID-19. The method was immunoSEQ multiplex PCR; TCRdb's version includes in-frame clones alone and lacks a portion of them. The sample lists 250,000 to 350,000 clones, 88% occurring once. The specimen was peripheral blood. Receptor source: a young woman with COVID-19, enrolled during active disease. The CDR3 runs from the conserved cysteine through the conserved F or W. Fields, in order: CDR3 length, D gene, clone size, V gene, J gene, CDR3 DNA, CDR3 protein. A D gene is named only where the DNA matches it firmly. For some rows the clone size is stated as once, few or many, or as a class when expanded; others skip it.

len: 14; d_gene: -; abundance: -; v_gene: TRBV7-9; j_gene: TRBJ1-1; CDR3nt: TGTGCCAGCAGTTCCCAGGGGAGTAACACTGAAGCTTTCTTT; CDR3aa: CASSSQGSNTEAFF
len: 17; d_gene: TRBD2; abundance: -; v_gene: TRBV30; j_gene: TRBJ2-3; CDR3nt: TGTGCCTGGAGTGCTGGACTAGCGGGAGTGGGCACAGATACGCAGTATTTT; CDR3aa: CAWSAGLAGVGTDTQYF
len: 16; d_gene: TRBD1; abundance: -; v_gene: TRBV7-9; j_gene: TRBJ1-4; CDR3nt: TGTGCCAGCAGCTTAATGGGACAGGGGGCTAATGAAAAACTGTTTTTT; CDR3aa: CASSLMGQGANEKLFF
len: 14; d_gene: TRBD1; abundance: -; v_gene: TRBV28; j_gene: TRBJ1-1; CDR3nt: TGTGCCAGCACCCTGACAGGGGCAGGCACTGAAGCTTTCTTT; CDR3aa: CASTLTGAGTEAFF
len: 12; d_gene: -; abundance: -; v_gene: TRBV2; j_gene: TRBJ1-5; CDR3nt: TGTGCCAGCAGGATAGGTGTGGGCCCCCAGCATTTT; CDR3aa: CASRIGVGPQHF
len: 14; d_gene: -; abundance: -; v_gene: TRBV9; j_gene: TRBJ1-4; CDR3nt: TGTGCCAGCAGCGTTGGGCAATTTAATGAAAAACTGTTTTTT; CDR3aa: CASSVGQFNEKLFF
len: 16; d_gene: TRBD2; abundance: -; v_gene: TRBV28; j_gene: TRBJ2-3; CDR3nt: TGTGCCAGCAGTGGAATAGGACTAGCGGGAACAGATACGCAGTATTTT; CDR3aa: CASSGIGLAGTDTQYF
len: 12; d_gene: -; abundance: -; v_gene: TRBV24-1; j_gene: TRBJ2-5; CDR3nt: TGTGCCACCAGTGCCGACCAAGAGACCCAGTACTTC; CDR3aa: CATSADQETQYF
len: 12; d_gene: -; abundance: few; v_gene: TRBV7-2; j_gene: TRBJ1-6; CDR3nt: TGTGCCAGCAGCTTAATGAGTTCACCCCTCCACTTT; CDR3aa: CASSLMSSPLHF
len: 16; d_gene: TRBD2; abundance: -; v_gene: TRBV3-1/TRBV3-2; j_gene: TRBJ2-1; CDR3nt: TGTGCCAGCAGCCAAGGGACTAGCGGGAGGGTGAATGAGCAGTTCTTC; CDR3aa: CASSQGTSGRVNEQFF
len: 15; d_gene: TRBD1; abundance: once; v_gene: TRBV2; j_gene: TRBJ1-6; CDR3nt: TGTGCCAGCAGTGGGGACAGGGGGCATAATTCACCCCTCCACTTT; CDR3aa: CASSGDRGHNSPLHF
len: 15; d_gene: -; abundance: -; v_gene: TRBV5-4; j_gene: TRBJ1-2; CDR3nt: TGTGCCAGCAGCCGGGGTCCGGGCCCCCAATATGGCTACACCTTC; CDR3aa: CASSRGPGPQYGYTF
len: 13; d_gene: TRBD2; abundance: -; v_gene: TRBV6-5; j_gene: TRBJ2-7; CDR3nt: TGTGCCAGCAGAGCCGGGACTAAATACGAGCAGTACTTC; CDR3aa: CASRAGTKYEQYF
len: 15; d_gene: TRBD2; abundance: -; v_gene: TRBV4-3; j_gene: TRBJ2-7; CDR3nt: TGCGCCAGCAGCCAGATAGCGGGAGGTCCCTACGAGCAGTACTTC; CDR3aa: CASSQIAGGPYEQYF